The subject of this entry is one T cell receptor beta chain. Its antigen is not identified. The PCR used 60 Vbeta and 13 Jbeta primers. TCRdb's table, derived via immunoSEQ multiplex PCR, lists solely in-frame clones and lacks some. This sample has approximately 170,000 clones; around three quarters occur once, and the top ten carry approximately 2.1%. The CDR3 is 13 amino acids. Trimming left V 3 bases short and J 9 bases short, with 12 bases between. CDR1 and CDR2 from the germline V gene are MNHNS and SASEGT. The sample is drawn from a study of cytomegalovirus exposure and HLA in healthy donors. Study-wide points: TCR beta sequences numbering roughly 18,000 were associated with HLA alleles at 0.05 false discovery rate in a later analysis. According to reports, the classifier identified cytomegalovirus status with high specificity and sensitivity. A missense variant in DCLRE1C was later tied to TCR beta V- and J-gene trimming. As was reported, the HLA-A and HLA-B alleles of most subjects were accurately predicted from TCR beta sequences.

The origin of this receptor is a woman aged 50 to 65 in good health and CMV-seronegative. The sequenced material came from PBMCs. The chain links TRBV6-1 to TRBJ2-1; tentatively, D is TRBD2 (6 bases). CDR3 sequence reads: CASSDLRGGEQFF. The CDR3 bases are TGTGCCAGCAGTGACTTACGGGGAGGTGAGCAGTTCTTC.